This is a list of T cell receptor beta chains from one sample in a study of blood T cell repertoires in COVID-19. Only in-frame clones appear in the TCRdb table, and some are missing; sequencing was by immunoSEQ multiplex PCR. The sample gives approximately 200,000 clones, 82% of which show up once; 10% to 15% is in the top ten. Sequencing was performed on PBMCs or T cells enriched from blood (not recorded which). The receptors originated from a man in his forties or fifties who had recovered from COVID-19. CDR3s include the opening cysteine and the closing phenylalanine or tryptophan. Fields, in order: J gene, V gene, clone size, D gene, CDR3 DNA, CDR3 protein. D genes are given only for firm matches. Clone sizes are given selectively: once, few, many, or a class where the clone is expanded.

TRBJ2-7	TRBV6-2/TRBV6-3	.	TRBD1	TGTGCCAGCAGTCCCCGGGCCGGGACAGGGGGCGTCGAGCAGTACTTC	CASSPRAGTGGVEQYF
TRBJ1-4	TRBV12-2	.	.	TGTGCAAGTCGCTTAGAATTCCGGGGGGCTGGAAAACTGTTTTTT	CASRLEFRGAGKLFF
TRBJ2-7	TRBV3-1/TRBV3-2	.	.	TGTGCCAGCAGCCAAACCCGGGGTTCCGGCTCCTACGAGCAGTACTTC	CASSQTRGSGSYEQYF
TRBJ2-1	TRBV7-3	.	.	TGTGCCAGCAGCTTACAGCCGGGGGTCTCCTACAATGAGCAGTTCTTC	CASSLQPGVSYNEQFF
TRBJ2-3	TRBV28	few	.	TGTGCCAGCAGTATCCGGGCGGGAAGGTACGCGCAGTATTTT	CASSIRAGRYAQYF
TRBJ2-3	TRBV29-1	.	TRBD2	TGCAGCGTTGCTCGAGCGGGAGGCCCAGATACGCAGTATTTT	CSVARAGGPDTQYF
TRBJ2-4	TRBV4-2	.	.	TGTGCCAGCAGCCTACAGGGAAGCCAAAACATTCAGTACTTC	CASSLQGSQNIQYF
TRBJ2-5	TRBV11-2	.	TRBD2	TGTGCCAGCAGCTTAGACGCCGGGACTAGAGCCAGGGGTCAAGAGACCCAGTACTTC	CASSLDAGTRARGQETQYF
TRBJ2-2	TRBV3-1/TRBV3-2	.	.	TGTGCCACCTCTTCCAGGGTCTTGAACACCGGGGAGCTGTTTTTT	CATSSRVLNTGELFF
TRBJ2-5	TRBV7-3	once	TRBD2	TGTGCCAGCAGCTTACGACTAGCGGGAGGTCTTGAGACCCAGTACTTC	CASSLRLAGGLETQYF
TRBJ2-1	TRBV5-4	.	TRBD2	TGTGCCAGCAGCTTGGCCAAGGGACTAGCAATCTACAATGAGCAGTTCTTC	CASSLAKGLAIYNEQFF
TRBJ2-7	TRBV20-1	once	.	TGCAGTGCTAGACAGTACGAGCAGTACTTC	CSARQYEQYF